What follows are 25 T cell receptor beta chains derived from one specimen sequenced in a study of blood T cell repertoires in COVID-19. Data came from immunoSEQ multiplex PCR; TCRdb stores just in-frame clones and leaves some out. Found here are some 110,000 clones, around 87% of them singletons; the top ten hold roughly 14%. Sequenced material: peripheral blood. The receptors come from a man aged 45-65 years with acute or convalescent COVID-19.

This chain uses TRBV28 with TRBJ1-1, with D unclear. The V gene lost 7 bases and the J gene lost 3 bases, with 18 bases spanning the gap. CDR3 length equals 15 residues. Looked up from germline, CDR1 is MDHEN and CDR2 is SYDVKM. CDR3 region: CASTLNSGGYTEAFF. CDR3 nucleotides: TGTGCCAGCACCCTTAACAGTGGCGGGTACACTGAAGCTTTCTTT.

CDR3 residues: CASSPGTSGSRVQFF. Written as DNA, the CDR3 is TGTGCCAGCAGCCCTGGGACTAGCGGGAGCCGGGTACAGTTCTTC. This chain uses TRBV11-3 with TRBJ2-1; TRBD2 matches at 14 bases. V dropped 5 bases and J dropped 13; count of bases not matched to a gene: 10. Germline V lookup: CDR1 SGHNT, CDR2 YENEEA. This CDR3 spans 15 amino acids.

The V call is TRBV24-1, the J call TRBJ1-4; TRBD1 agrees at 9 bases. Per germline, CDR1 KGHDR and CDR2 SFDVKD. With V trimmed by 1 base and J by 8 bases, 4 bases remained unmatched. The CDR3 covers 15 residues. The CDR3 reads CATSDFDRGAEKLFF. The CDR3 region has the DNA TGTGCCACCAGTGATTTCGACAGGGGGGCAGAAAAACTGTTTTTT.

The chain carries TRBV19 and TRBJ1-3; D remains unclear. The germline V and J ends were trimmed by 5 bases and 0 bases, with 11 bases remaining between them. This CDR3 is built from 15 residues. Germline loops: CDR1 LNHDA, CDR2 SQIVND (reference sequence). The CDR3 region has the DNA TGTGCCAGTAGTTTTGGGCCTTCCTCTGGAAACACCATATATTTT. Amino acid sequence: CASSFGPSSGNTIYF.

J is TRBJ2-3 and V is TRBV11-3; 7 bases line up with TRBD2. The CDR3 contains 16 residues. Germline V gene sequence: CDR1 SGHNT, CDR2 YENEEA. The J segment lost 1 base and the V segment lost 2 bases, leaving 6 bases of the junction unmatched. Here the CDR3 reads CASSLRGGSGTDTQYF. The CDR3 region has the DNA TGTGCCAGCAGCTTACGGGGCGGGAGCGGCACAGATACGCAGTATTTT.

The chain is built from TRBV5-1 and TRBJ2-1, with 12 bases matching TRBD2. The CDR3 is 16 residues long. V was pared by 4 bases and J by 5 bases, with 7 bases of the junction left unmatched. Germline V lookup: CDR1 SGHRS, CDR2 YFSETQ. The CDR3, as DNA: TGCGCCAGCAGCGCCGGGACTAGCGGGTGGAACAATGAGCAGTTCTTC. Translated, it gives CASSAGTSGWNNEQFF.

This chain joins TRBV24-1 and TRBJ1-5; 9 bases are a match to TRBD1. The V and J ends lost 7 bases and 4 bases, in that order; junction bases with no gene match: 4. The CDR3 contains 14 residues. Germline assignment: CDR1 KGHDR and CDR2 SFDVKD. The CDR3 loop reads CATRDRGFNQPQHF. Written as DNA, the CDR3 is TGTGCCACCAGGGACAGGGGATTTAATCAGCCCCAGCATTTT.

The V gene is TRBV7-6, the J gene TRBJ1-5, with 7 bases lining up with TRBD1. The V gene end was trimmed by 5 bases and the J gene end by 5 bases; junction bases not matched to a gene: 9. Germline-derived CDR1 and CDR2 are SGHVS and FNYEAQ. The CDR3 spans 15 residues. The CDR3 DNA reads TGTGCCAGCAGCCAACCGGGACAGCTCGATCAGCCCCAGCATTTT. Its translation: CASSQPGQLDQPQHF. The whole variable domain, remainder taken from reference TRBV7-6 and TRBJ1-5, is GAGVSQSPRYKVTKRGQDVALRCDPISGHVSLYWYRQALGQGPEFLTYFNYEAQQDKSGLPNDRFSAERPEGSISTLTIQRTEQRDSAMYRCASSQPGQLDQPQHFGDGTRLSIL.

This chain links TRBV28 with TRBJ2-1; 9 bases agree with TRBD2. Germline V gene lookup returns CDR1 MDHEN and CDR2 SYDVKM. The CDR3 extends over 13 amino acids. V was pared by 3 bases and J by 8 bases, with 2 bases of the junction left unmatched. The CDR3 region is CASSLGGRDEQFF. The CDR3 DNA is TGTGCCAGCAGTTTGGGCGGGAGGGATGAGCAGTTCTTC.

The chain links TRBV11-2 to TRBJ2-3, with 15 bases identical to TRBD2. Trimming cost V 5 bases and J 4 bases; bases outside gene matches: 7. This CDR3 has 17 amino acids. Germline values: CDR1 SGHAT, CDR2 FQNNGV. The CDR3 DNA is TGTGCCAGCAGCCCCGGGACTAGCGGGAGGTACGCAGATACGCAGTATTTT. Its translation: CASSPGTSGRYADTQYF.

The CDR3 sequence is CASSVGRVTEAFF. The CDR3 nucleotides are TGTGCCAGCAGCGTAGGCAGGGTCACTGAAGCTTTCTTT. The chain joins TRBV9 to TRBJ1-1; tentatively, D is TRBD1 (5 bases). V lost 0 bases and J 4 bases, leaving 7 bases between the germline ends. This CDR3 has 13 residues. Germline CDR1 reads SGDLS; CDR2 reads YYNGEE.

The chain combines TRBV21-1 with TRBJ2-2; the DNA was not compared with TRBD2, the D call given in the table. TRBV21-1 is flagged as a pseudogene. The length of the CDR3 is 17 residues. The CDR3 region is CASSKGVAGRNTGELFF. Written as DNA, the CDR3 is TGTGCCAGCAGCAAAGGCGTCGCGGGGCGGAACACCGGGGAGCTGTTTTTT.

CDR3 amino acids: CASWETGKNTEAFF. In DNA, the CDR3 is TGCGCCAGCTGGGAGACGGGGAAAAACACTGAAGCTTTCTTT. This rearrangement joins TRBV5-1 to TRBJ1-1, with D hard to call. The CDR3 is 14 residues long. Trimming took off 7 bases at V and 2 bases at J, with 15 bases between the two ends. From germline, CDR1 is SGHRS and CDR2 YFSETQ.

The chain links TRBV2 to TRBJ2-2; a weak D match, TRBD2 (6 bases). V was cut by 2 bases and J by 5 bases, with 12 bases left in between. The CDR3 extends over 15 amino acids. Germline V gene data show CDR1 as SNHLY and CDR2 as FYNNEI. Written as DNA, the CDR3 is TGTGCCAGCAGTGAACCGGGAGAGTCGACCGGGGAGCTGTTTTTT. Translated, it gives CASSEPGESTGELFF.

CDR3 in DNA: TGCGCCAGCAGCTTTTTGGGAGGCACAGATACGCAGTATTTT. Its translation is CASSFLGGTDTQYF. V gene TRBV5-1 combines with J gene TRBJ2-3; tentative D call: TRBD2 (5 bases). Germline values: CDR1 SGHRS, CDR2 YFSETQ. The CDR3 extends over 14 amino acids. Trimming left V 2 bases short and J 1 base short, with 8 bases between. The variable domain in full, with the rest retrieved from reference TRBV5-1 and TRBJ2-3, is KAGVTQTPRYLIKTRGQQVTLSCSPISGHRSVSWYQQTPGQGLQFLFEYFSETQRNKGNFPGRFSGRQFSNSRSEMNVSTLELGDSALYLCASSFLGGTDTQYFGPGTRLTVL.

This clone occurred a few times. The rearrangement uses TRBV5-1 and TRBJ2-6; D is possibly TRBD2 (5 bases). CDR3 length: 17 amino acids. Trimming removed 2 bases from V and 0 bases from J, with 12 bases in between. The V gene's germline CDR1 is SGHRS and CDR2 YFSETQ. In DNA, the CDR3 is TGCGCCAGCAGCTTCTCGCGGGTTGGCTCTGGGGCCAACGTCCTGACTTTC. Amino acids: CASSFSRVGSGANVLTF.

V usage is TRBV3-1 (or the pseudogene TRBV3-2) and J usage is TRBJ1-3, with 10 bases lining up with TRBD1. The CDR3 is 13 amino acids. Germline V gene lookup returns CDR1 LGHDT and CDR2 YNNKEL (reference sequence). As DNA, the CDR3 is TGTGCAATCGGGACAGGGGCTGGAAACACCATATATTTT. It yields the protein CAIGTGAGNTIYF.

This chain connects TRBV30 to TRBJ2-1, with 7 bases fitting TRBD1. This CDR3 has 15 residues. Germline V gives CDR1 GTSNPN, CDR2 SVGIG (reference sequence). V lost 1 base to trimming and J lost 0 bases; unmatched junction nucleotides: 3. The CDR3 DNA reads TGTGCCTGGAGTGGAGGGGGCAGCTCCTACAATGAGCAGTTCTTC. Translated: CAWSGGGSSYNEQFF.

This sequence joins TRBV11-2 and TRBJ2-5; D is uncertain. Germline V gives CDR1 SGHAT, CDR2 FQNNGV. The CDR3 consists of 12 residues. Trimming took 6 bases from V and 4 from J, leaving 9 bases between them. In DNA form, the CDR3 reads TGTGCCAGCAGTTTCGCTACAGAGACCCAGTACTTC. Translation gives CASSFATETQYF. The full variable domain, with the rest looked up from reference TRBV11-2 and TRBJ2-5, is EAGVAQSPRYKIIEKRQSVAFWCNPISGHATLYWYQQILGQGPKLLIQFQNNGVVDDSQLPKDRFSAERLKGVDSTLKIQPAKLEDSAVYLCASSFATETQYFGPGTRLLVL.

V and J are TRBV15 and TRBJ1-2; 8 nucleotides line up with TRBD1. J lost 4 bases, V lost 3 bases, and 10 bases had no gene match. This CDR3 contains 16 residues. Germline assignment: CDR1 LNHNV and CDR2 YYDKDF (reference sequence). The CDR3 here is CATSRNDRGLIYGYTF. The CDR3 DNA reads TGTGCCACCAGCAGGAACGACAGGGGCCTTATCTATGGCTACACCTTC.

The rearrangement links TRBV28 to TRBJ1-1; 7 bases are a match to TRBD1. This CDR3 has 17 amino acids. Germline CDR1 is MDHEN and CDR2 is SYDVKM. V was clipped by 5 bases and J by 0 bases; unmatched bases: 12. The CDR3 here is CASSPLLGQRMNTEAFF. The CDR3 DNA reads TGTGCCAGCAGTCCCCTTCTGGGACAGAGGATGAACACTGAAGCTTTCTTT.

This clone came up once. The genes are TRBV15 and TRBJ1-5; D remains ambiguous. CDR1 is LNHNV and CDR2 is YYDKDF in the germline V gene (reference sequence). V shed 0 bases and J shed 3 bases, with 9 bases lying between them. The CDR3 is made up of 15 amino acids. The CDR3 DNA reads TGTGCCACCAGCAGAGATATGGCAGTCAATCAGCCCCAGCATTTT. It codes for CATSRDMAVNQPQHF.

CDR3 protein: CASSLNTGGREETQYF. In DNA form, the CDR3 reads TGTGCCAGCAGTCTCAACACCGGAGGGCGCGAGGAGACCCAGTACTTC. The chain recombines TRBV9 with TRBJ2-5; a weak D match, TRBD2 (6 bases). V gave up 5 bases and J gave up 5 bases, with 22 bases separating them. The CDR3 totals 16 residues. CDR1 and CDR2 from the germline V gene are SGDLS and YYNGEE.

This clone came up once. The DNA for the CDR3 is TGTGCCAGCAGCTTGCAGGGGCCCACCTACGAGCAGTACTTC. Translating it yields CASSLQGPTYEQYF. V gene TRBV7-9 combines with J gene TRBJ2-7, with D maybe TRBD1 (6 bases). The CDR3 totals 14 residues. Looked up from germline, CDR1 is SEHNR and CDR2 is FQNEAQ (reference sequence). V shed 3 bases and J shed 2 bases, with 11 bases lying between them.

This chain uses TRBV10-3 with TRBJ2-5, with TRBD1 matching 7 bases. Trimming took 10 bases from V and 3 from J; bases not matched to a gene: 2. CDR1 ENHRY and CDR2 SYGVKD come from the germline V gene. This CDR3 spans 11 amino acids. CDR3 bases: TGTGCCACTACAGGGGAAGAGACCCAGTACTTC. Translating it yields CATTGEETQYF.